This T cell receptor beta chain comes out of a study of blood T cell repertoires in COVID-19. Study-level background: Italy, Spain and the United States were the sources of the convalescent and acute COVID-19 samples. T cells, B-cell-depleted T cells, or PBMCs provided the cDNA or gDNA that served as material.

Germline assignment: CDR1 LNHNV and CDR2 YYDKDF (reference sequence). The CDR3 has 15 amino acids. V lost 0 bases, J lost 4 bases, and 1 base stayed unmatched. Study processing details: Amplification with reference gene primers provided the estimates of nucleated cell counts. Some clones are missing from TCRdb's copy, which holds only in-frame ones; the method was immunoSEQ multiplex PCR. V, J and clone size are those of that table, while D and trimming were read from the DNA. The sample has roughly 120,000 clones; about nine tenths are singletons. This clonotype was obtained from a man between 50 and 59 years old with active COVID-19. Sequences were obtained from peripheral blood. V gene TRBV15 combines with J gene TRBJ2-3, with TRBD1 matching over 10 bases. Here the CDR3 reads CATSRDGQGADTQYF. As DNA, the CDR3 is TGTGCCACCAGCAGAGACGGACAGGGGGCAGATACGCAGTATTTT.